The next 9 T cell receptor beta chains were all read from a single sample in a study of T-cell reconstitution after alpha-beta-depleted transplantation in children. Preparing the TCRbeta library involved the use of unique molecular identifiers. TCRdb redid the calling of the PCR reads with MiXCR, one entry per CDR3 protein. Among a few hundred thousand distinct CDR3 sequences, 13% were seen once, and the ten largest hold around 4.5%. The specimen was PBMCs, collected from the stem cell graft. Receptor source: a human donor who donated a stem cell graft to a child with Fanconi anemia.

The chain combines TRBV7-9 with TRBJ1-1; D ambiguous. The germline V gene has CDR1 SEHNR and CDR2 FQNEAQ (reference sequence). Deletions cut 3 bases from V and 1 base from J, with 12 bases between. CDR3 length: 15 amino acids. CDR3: CASSLDSPRNTEAFF. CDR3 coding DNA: TGTGCCAGCAGCTTGGACTCCCCTCGGAACACTGAAGCTTTCTTT.

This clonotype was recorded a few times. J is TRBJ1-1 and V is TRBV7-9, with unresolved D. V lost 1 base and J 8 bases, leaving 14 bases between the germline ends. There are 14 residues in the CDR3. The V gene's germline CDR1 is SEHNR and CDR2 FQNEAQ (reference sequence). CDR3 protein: CASSLEGRAGEAFF. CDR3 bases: TGTGCCAGCAGCTTAGAAGGGAGGGCAGGAGAAGCTTTCTTT.

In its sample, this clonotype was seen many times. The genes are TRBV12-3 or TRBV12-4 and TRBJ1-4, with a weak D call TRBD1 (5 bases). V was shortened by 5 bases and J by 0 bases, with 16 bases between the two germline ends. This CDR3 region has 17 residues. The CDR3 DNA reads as TGTGCCAGCAGTCCAGGGACGGAGTTAGCAACTAATGAAAAACTGTTTTTT. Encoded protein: CASSPGTELATNEKLFF.

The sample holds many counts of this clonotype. CDR3 coding DNA: TGCAGTGCTACCGACAGGGTGGACACTGAAGCTTTCTTT. It specifies CSATDRVDTEAFF. J is TRBJ1-1 and V is TRBV20-1, with 7 bases fitting TRBD1. The V and J ends lost 4 bases and 3 bases, in that order; junction bases with no gene match: 5. The CDR3 is 13 amino acids. CDR1 DFQATT and CDR2 SNEGSKA come from the germline V gene (reference sequence).

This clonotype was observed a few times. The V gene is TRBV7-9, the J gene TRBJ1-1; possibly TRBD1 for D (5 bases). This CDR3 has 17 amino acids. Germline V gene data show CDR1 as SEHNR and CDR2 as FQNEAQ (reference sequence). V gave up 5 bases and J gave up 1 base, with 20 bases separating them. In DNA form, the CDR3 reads TGTGCCAGCAGCCCCCACGGCAGGGTGGGGACGAACACTGAAGCTTTCTTT. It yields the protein CASSPHGRVGTNTEAFF.

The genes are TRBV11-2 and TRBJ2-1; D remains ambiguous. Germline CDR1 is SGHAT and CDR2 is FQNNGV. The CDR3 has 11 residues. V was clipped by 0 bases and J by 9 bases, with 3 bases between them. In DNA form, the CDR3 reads TGTGCCAGCAGCTTAGAGCCTGAGCAGTTCTTC. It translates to CASSLEPEQFF.

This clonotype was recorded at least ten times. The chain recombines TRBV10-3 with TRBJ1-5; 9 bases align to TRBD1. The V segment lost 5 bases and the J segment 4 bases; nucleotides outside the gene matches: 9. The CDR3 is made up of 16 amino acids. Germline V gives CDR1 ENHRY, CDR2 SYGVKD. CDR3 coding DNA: TGTGCCATCAGTCCCGGGACAGGGAAAAGTAATCAGCCCCAGCATTTT. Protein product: CAISPGTGKSNQPQHF.

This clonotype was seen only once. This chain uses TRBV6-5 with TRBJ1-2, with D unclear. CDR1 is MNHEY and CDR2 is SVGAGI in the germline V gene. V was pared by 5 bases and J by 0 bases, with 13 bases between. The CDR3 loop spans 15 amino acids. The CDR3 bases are TGTGCCAGCAGTATCGACGGAGCGACTAACTATGGCTACACCTTC. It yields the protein CASSIDGATNYGYTF.

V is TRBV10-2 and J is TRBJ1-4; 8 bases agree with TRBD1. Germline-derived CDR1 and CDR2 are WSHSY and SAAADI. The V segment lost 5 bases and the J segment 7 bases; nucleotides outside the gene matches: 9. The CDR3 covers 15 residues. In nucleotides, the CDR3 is TGCGCCAGCAGTTCCTGGACAGGGTCGGGTGAAAAACTGTTTTTT. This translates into CASSSWTGSGEKLFF.